This TCR beta chain was documented in a study of shared clonotypes between healthy human individuals. Broader study findings: What limited the represented genetic and exposure-history diversity was the small number of donors.

200 to 250 ng DNA, 25,000 to 35,000 T cell genomes, went into each sorted-subset replicate PCR. Assay: immunoSEQ multiplex PCR; the TCRdb copy retains only in-frame clones and omits some. The table lists around 100,000 clones, approximately 70% of them singletons. V trimming: 1 base; J trimming: 6 bases; junction bases outside the gene matches: 5. The CDR3 consists of 14 residues. Germline V gives CDR1 KGHSH, CDR2 LQKENI. About this clone: The antigen is undetermined.

This clonotype originated in a woman aged 25-40 years in good health. Sequencing was done on a sample of memory CD8+ T cells sorted from blood. Subset described: CD45RO+ cells pooled with CCR7-negative TemRA cells. This chain uses TRBV18 with TRBJ2-7, with 8 bases that match TRBD1. CDR3 in amino acids: CASSPRGQGVEQYF. The CDR3 DNA is TGTGCCAGCTCACCACGTGGACAGGGCGTCGAGCAGTACTTC.